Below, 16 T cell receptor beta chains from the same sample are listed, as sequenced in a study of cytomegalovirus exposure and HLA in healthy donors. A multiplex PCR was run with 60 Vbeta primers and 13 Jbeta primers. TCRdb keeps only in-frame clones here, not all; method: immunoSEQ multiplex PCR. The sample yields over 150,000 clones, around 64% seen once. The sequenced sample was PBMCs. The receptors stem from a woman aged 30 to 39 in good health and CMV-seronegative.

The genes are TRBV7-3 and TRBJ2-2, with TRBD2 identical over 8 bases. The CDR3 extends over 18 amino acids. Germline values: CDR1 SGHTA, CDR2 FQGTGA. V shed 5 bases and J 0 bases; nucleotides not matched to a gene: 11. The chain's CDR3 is CASSAKPSGLANTGELFF. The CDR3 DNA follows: TGTGCCAGCAGCGCAAAACCCTCGGGACTAGCGAACACCGGGGAGCTGTTTTTT.

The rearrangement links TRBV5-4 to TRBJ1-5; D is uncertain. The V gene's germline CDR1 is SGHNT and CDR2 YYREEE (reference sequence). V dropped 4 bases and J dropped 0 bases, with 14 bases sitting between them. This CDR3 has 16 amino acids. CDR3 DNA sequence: TGTGCCAGCAGCGCCCCCGAGCCTTATAGCAATCAGCCCCAGCATTTT. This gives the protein CASSAPEPYSNQPQHF.

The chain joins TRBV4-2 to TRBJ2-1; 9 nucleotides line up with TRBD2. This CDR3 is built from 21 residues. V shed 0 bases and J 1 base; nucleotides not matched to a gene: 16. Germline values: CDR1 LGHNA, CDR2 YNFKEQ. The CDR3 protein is CASSQEVRGRAGVWSYNEQFF. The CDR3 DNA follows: TGTGCCAGCAGCCAAGAAGTGCGCGGGAGGGCCGGGGTTTGGTCCTACAATGAGCAGTTCTTC.

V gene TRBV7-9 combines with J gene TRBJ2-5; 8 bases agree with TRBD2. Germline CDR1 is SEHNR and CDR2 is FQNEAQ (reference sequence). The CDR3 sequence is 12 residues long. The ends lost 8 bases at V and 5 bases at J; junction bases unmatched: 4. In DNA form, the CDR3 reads TGTGCCAGCTCTAGCGGGTATGAGACCCAGTACTTC. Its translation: CASSSGYETQYF.

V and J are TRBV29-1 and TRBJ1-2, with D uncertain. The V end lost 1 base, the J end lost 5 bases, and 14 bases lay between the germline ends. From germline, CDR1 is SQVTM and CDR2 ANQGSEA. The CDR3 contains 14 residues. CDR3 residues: CSVEGGGQSYGYTF. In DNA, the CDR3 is TGCAGCGTTGAAGGAGGAGGCCAAAGTTATGGCTACACCTTC.

This CDR3 reads CASSQGTSGESYNEQFF. In DNA form, the CDR3 reads TGCGCCAGCAGCCAAGGGACTAGCGGAGAATCCTACAATGAGCAGTTCTTC. The chain carries TRBV4-3 and TRBJ2-1; TRBD2 agrees at 10 bases. V shed 1 base, J shed 1 base, and the junction held 4 bases outside the gene matches. The CDR3 is made up of 17 amino acids. Germline values: CDR1 LGHNA, CDR2 YSLEER.

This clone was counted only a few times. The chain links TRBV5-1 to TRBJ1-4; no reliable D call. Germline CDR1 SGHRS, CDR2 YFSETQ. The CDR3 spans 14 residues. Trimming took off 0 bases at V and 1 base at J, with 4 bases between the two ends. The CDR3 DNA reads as TGCGCCAGCAGCTTGGGACAAACTAATGAAAAACTGTTTTTT. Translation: CASSLGQTNEKLFF.

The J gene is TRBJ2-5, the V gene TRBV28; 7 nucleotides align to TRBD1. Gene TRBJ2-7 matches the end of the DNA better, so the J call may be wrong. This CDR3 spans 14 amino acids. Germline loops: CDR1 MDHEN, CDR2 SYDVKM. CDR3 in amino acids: CASSWAGGVHEQYF. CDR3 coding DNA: TGTGCCAGCAGCTGGGCAGGGGGTGTCCACGAGCAGTACTTC.

The CDR3 bases are TGTGCCAGCACCACCATTGAGGCCTATAGCAATCAGCCCCAGCATTTT. Translating it yields CASTTIEAYSNQPQHF. This chain links TRBV6-6 with TRBJ1-5; D not resolved. Germline CDR1 reads MNHNY; CDR2 reads SVGAGI (reference sequence). The CDR3 runs to 16 residues. Trimming took 7 bases from V and 0 from J, leaving 16 bases between them.

The chain's CDR3 is CASSPMTGLNNEQFF. The CDR3 nucleotides are TGCGCCAGCAGCCCCATGACAGGGTTAAACAATGAGCAGTTCTTC. This chain uses TRBV5-1 with TRBJ2-1; TRBD1 matches at 7 bases. Looked up from germline, CDR1 is SGHRS and CDR2 is YFSETQ. The CDR3 loop spans 15 amino acids. Trimming removed 4 bases from V and 5 bases from J; junction bases left unmatched: 9.

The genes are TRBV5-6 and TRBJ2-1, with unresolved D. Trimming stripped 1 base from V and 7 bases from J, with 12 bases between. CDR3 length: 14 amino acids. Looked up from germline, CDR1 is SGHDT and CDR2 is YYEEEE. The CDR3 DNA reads TGTGCCAGCAGCTTGCTTGCTAGTTGGAATGAGCAGTTCTTC. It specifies CASSLLASWNEQFF. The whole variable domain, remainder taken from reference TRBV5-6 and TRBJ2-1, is DAGVTQSPTHLIKTRGQQVTLRCSPKSGHDTVSWYQQALGQGPQFIFQYYEEEERQRGNFPDRFSGHQFPNYSSELNVNALLLGDSALYLCASSLLASWNEQFFGPGTRLTVL.

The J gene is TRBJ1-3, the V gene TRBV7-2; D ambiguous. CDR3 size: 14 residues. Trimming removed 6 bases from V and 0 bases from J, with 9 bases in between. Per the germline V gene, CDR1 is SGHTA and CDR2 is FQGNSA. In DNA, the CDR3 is TGTGCCAGCAGTTCACATAACTCTGGAAACACCATATATTTT. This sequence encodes CASSSHNSGNTIYF.

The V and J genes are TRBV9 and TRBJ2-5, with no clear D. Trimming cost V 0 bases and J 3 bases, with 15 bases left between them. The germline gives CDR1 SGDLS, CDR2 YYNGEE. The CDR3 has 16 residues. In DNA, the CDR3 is TGTGCCAGCAGCGTAGGGCCCGGCGGTGCGGAAGAGACCCAGTACTTC. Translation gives CASSVGPGGAEETQYF.

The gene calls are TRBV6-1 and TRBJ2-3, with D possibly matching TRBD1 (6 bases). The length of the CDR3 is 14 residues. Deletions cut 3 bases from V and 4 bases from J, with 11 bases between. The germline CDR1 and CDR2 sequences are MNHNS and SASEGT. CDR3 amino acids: CASSDPWGPDTQYF. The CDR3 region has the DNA TGTGCCAGCAGTGACCCCTGGGGGCCAGATACGCAGTATTTT.

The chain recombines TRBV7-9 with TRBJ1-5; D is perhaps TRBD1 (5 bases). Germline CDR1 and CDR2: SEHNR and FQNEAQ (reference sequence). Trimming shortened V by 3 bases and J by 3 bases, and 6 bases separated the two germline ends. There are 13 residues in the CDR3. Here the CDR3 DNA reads TGTGCCAGCAGCTTTGGGGCCAATCAGCCCCAGCATTTT. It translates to CASSFGANQPQHF.

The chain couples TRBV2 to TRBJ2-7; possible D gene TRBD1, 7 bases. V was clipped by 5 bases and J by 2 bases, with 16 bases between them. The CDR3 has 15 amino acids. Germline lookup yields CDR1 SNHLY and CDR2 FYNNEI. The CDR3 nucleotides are TGTGCCAGCAGTTACCAGGGGGGACCAACCTACGAGCAGTACTTC. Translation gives CASSYQGGPTYEQYF.